This note documents a single T cell receptor (beta chain) sequence. The data are from a study of OX40 agonist ivuxolimab in advanced cancers. The CDR3 runs to 19 residues. After removal of 1 base from V and 1 base from J, the junction contained 10 bases not matched to a gene. Germline CDR1 is KGHSH and CDR2 is LQKENI. TCRdb's table, derived via immunoSEQ multiplex PCR, lists solely in-frame clones and lacks some. The table records some 90,000 clones, more than 85% of them present only once. V usage is TRBV18 and J usage is TRBJ2-1; 10 bases fit TRBD2. The TCR sequence derives from an adult with an advanced solid tumor such as melanoma, head and neck, liver or kidney cancer. The sequences come from CD4+ or CD8+ T cells sorted from blood, collected in a trial of the OX40 agonist ivuxolimab. In DNA form, the CDR3 reads TGTGCCAGCTCACCACGGCTAGCGGGAGTGGTGGGGTCCTACAATGAGCAGTTCTTC. Protein: CASSPRLAGVVGSYNEQFF.